This T cell receptor (beta chain) was observed in a study of T cells in Graves' hyperthyroidism and ophthalmopathy. About the study: Peripheral blood sampling occurred at initial diagnosis, before any treatment. Points from the study as a whole: Within blood appeared most thyroid clonotypes that had expanded above 0.001.

This clonotype was seen only a few times. Its target is unknown. The V gene end was trimmed by 0 bases and the J gene end by 2 bases; junction bases not matched to a gene: 4. The germline V gene has CDR1 MGHRA and CDR2 YSYEKL. This CDR3 comprises 15 residues. The CDR3 regions of TCR beta were amplified from RNA transcripts. First-round RT-PCR with HTBI primers amplified the TCR CDR3 region. TCRdb reprocessed the multiplex PCR reads via MiXCR and lists one record per CDR3 protein. The sample holds around 580,000 distinct CDR3 sequences, 16% seen once. Among the patients, aged 18 to 65, hyperthyroidism was newly diagnosed and had lasted under 2 months. The authors took PBMCs from roughly 10 ml fresh peripheral blood.

This receptor was identified in a woman aged 18 to 35 with Graves' hyperthyroidism. What was sequenced was blood. The chain uses TRBV4-1 and TRBJ2-7; 7 bases are a match to TRBD1. The CDR3: CASSQDGQATYEQYF. DNA for the CDR3: TGCGCCAGCAGCCAAGACGGACAGGCGACCTACGAGCAGTACTTC.